This TCR beta chain was identified in a study of T cell responses to AZD1222 COVID-19 vaccine. Sequencing used immunoSEQ multiplex PCR; TCRdb keeps in-frame clones, though not all of them. The repertoire consists of about 170,000 clones, with 70% to 90% occurring once and the leading ten covering 0.85% to 1.1%. Whole-study results and caveats: Donors were largely white British and mainly female; clonal diversity was possibly underestimated. Just five to seven people given AZD1222 tested seropositive at baseline.

This CDR3 is 16 amino acids long. Germline CDR1 MNHEY, CDR2 SMNVEV (reference sequence). Trimming took 3 bases from V and 3 from J; bases not matched to a gene: 9. As concerns this clone: The antigen remains unidentified.

The TCR was taken from an adult who received the AZD1222 COVID-19 vaccine. The V and J genes are TRBV27 and TRBJ1-2; TRBD1 agrees at 8 bases. Material: peripheral blood, obtained 28 days after the second AZD1222 dose. Here the CDR3 reads CASSFRTGSSYYGYTF. The DNA of the CDR3 is TGTGCCAGCAGTTTCCGGACAGGGTCTTCCTACTATGGCTACACCTTC.